This T cell receptor beta chain stems from a study of blood T cell repertoires in COVID-19. About the research overall: COVID-19 samples, acute and convalescent, were from the United States, Italy and Spain. The cDNA or gDNA used as material had been derived from T cells, B-cell-depleted T cells, or PBMCs.

Authors' processing steps: Counts of nucleated cells, estimated from reference gene primer amplification, were obtained. TCRdb keeps only in-frame clones here, not all; method: immunoSEQ multiplex PCR. V and J calls and clone size come straight from that table; D and trimming were deduced from the DNA. The data show approximately 80,000 clones, with 70% to 75% seen just once and over 5.5% held by the top ten. Per germline, CDR1 LGHDT and CDR2 YNNKEL (reference sequence). The CDR3 spans 16 residues. Trimming stripped 6 bases from V and 0 bases from J, with 14 bases between. The sample comprised peripheral blood. The TCR comes from a man between 45 and 60 years old with active or convalescent COVID-19. J is TRBJ2-2 and V is TRBV3-1 (or the pseudogene TRBV3-2), with D perhaps matching TRBD2 (5 bases). In DNA form, the CDR3 reads TGTGCCAGCAGACCTATTTCCGGGACGAACACCGGGGAGCTGTTTTTT. Translation gives CASRPISGTNTGELFF.